What follows are 25 T cell receptor beta chains derived from one specimen sequenced in a study of blood T cell repertoires in COVID-19. Clones were read by immunoSEQ multiplex PCR, and TCRdb kept only the in-frame ones, dropping some. The sample holds 90,000 to 120,000 clones, about 87% seen once. The material sequenced was peripheral blood. The receptors shown here come from a man aged 45-60 years with acute or convalescent COVID-19.

The CDR3 here is CSASSSGRNYEQYF. Written as DNA, the CDR3 is TGCAGTGCTAGTTCTAGCGGGAGAAACTACGAGCAGTACTTC. V usage is TRBV20-1 and J usage is TRBJ2-7; TRBD2 aligns across 10 bases. This CDR3 comprises 14 residues. CDR1 is DFQATT, CDR2 SNEGSKA, per germline (reference sequence). Trimming at V came to 3 bases and at J to 3 bases, leaving 5 bases not matched to a gene.

CDR3 bases: TGTGCCAGCAGCCATATCAACAGGGTCCCCGGGGAGCTGTTTTTT. It translates to CASSHINRVPGELFF. This rearrangement joins TRBV3-1 (or the pseudogene TRBV3-2) to TRBJ2-2; weak D call: TRBD1 (6 bases). Germline loops: CDR1 LGHDT, CDR2 YNNKEL (reference sequence). V lost 3 bases, J lost 6 bases, and 14 bases lay in between. The CDR3 extends over 15 amino acids.

This rearrangement joins TRBV11-3 to TRBJ2-2, with D possibly TRBD2 on 6 matching bases. Per germline, CDR1 SGHNT and CDR2 YENEEA. This CDR3 is built from 16 residues. V lost 1 base, J lost 1 base, and 10 bases lay in between. CDR3 coding DNA: TGTGCCAGCAGCTTAGGAGCTAGCGTGAACACCGGGGAGCTGTTTTTT. It specifies CASSLGASVNTGELFF.

The V and J genes are TRBV14 and TRBJ2-1; 9 bases are shared with TRBD2. CDR1 and CDR2 from the germline V gene are SGHDN and FVKESK. The CDR3 length is 16 residues. V lost 5 bases to trimming and J lost 2 bases; unmatched junction nucleotides: 7. The CDR3 DNA reads as TGTGCCAGCAGCTCGGTCAGCGGGGGGACCTACAATGAGCAGTTCTTC. Its protein is CASSSVSGGTYNEQFF.

This chain joins TRBV14 and TRBJ2-7; D is unclear. The CDR3 has 14 amino acids. In germline, CDR1 is SGHDN, CDR2 FVKESK. Deletions cut 4 bases from V and 2 bases from J, with 12 bases between. The CDR3 coding sequence is TGTGCCAGCAGCCCCGTTGGGCTACCCTACGAGCAGTACTTC. It encodes CASSPVGLPYEQYF. The full variable domain, with the rest looked up from reference TRBV14 and TRBJ2-7, is EAGVTQFPSHSVIEKGQTVTLRCDPISGHDNLYWYRRVMGKEIKFLLHFVKESKQDESGMPNNRFLAERTGGTYSTLKVQPAELEDSGVYFCASSPVGLPYEQYFGPGTRLTVT.

The rearrangement joins TRBV6-5 to TRBJ1-2; 9 positions agree with TRBD1. Germline CDR1 and CDR2: MNHEY and SVGAGI. The CDR3 has 14 amino acids. V shed 6 bases and J 4 bases; nucleotides not matched to a gene: 6. CDR3 region: CASRVTGGGYGYTF. Written as DNA, the CDR3 is TGTGCCAGCAGAGTAACAGGGGGCGGCTATGGCTACACCTTC.

The V and J genes are TRBV7-8 and TRBJ2-3; 10 bases are shared with TRBD1. This CDR3 contains 17 residues. With 5 bases clipped from V and 1 base from J, the junction kept 9 bases outside the gene matches. The V gene's germline CDR1 is SGHVS and CDR2 FQNEAQ. CDR3 residues: CASSLRDRGWGTDTQYF. CDR3 DNA sequence: TGTGCCAGCAGCCTCCGGGACAGGGGTTGGGGCACAGATACGCAGTATTTT.

This chain joins TRBV7-9 and TRBJ2-5; TRBD2 aligns across 9 bases. Germline loops: CDR1 SEHNR, CDR2 FQNEAQ (reference sequence). V lost 0 bases, J lost 4 bases, and 9 bases stayed unmatched. CDR3 length: 17 amino acids. The CDR3 loop reads CASSLALGGRAGETQYF. CDR3 DNA: TGTGCCAGCAGCTTAGCGCTTGGCGGGAGGGCCGGAGAGACCCAGTACTTC.

The chain links TRBV10-3 to TRBJ2-3; 16 nucleotides line up with TRBD2. The germline V gene has CDR1 ENHRY and CDR2 SYGVKD. The trim removed 8 bases at V and 0 bases at J, leaving 8 bases unmatched. CDR3 length: 18 amino acids. The CDR3 region is CAISGLAGGPRSTDTQYF. In DNA, the CDR3 is TGTGCCATCTCGGGACTAGCGGGAGGGCCCCGTAGCACAGATACGCAGTATTTT.

This chain links TRBV28 with TRBJ1-4; possibly TRBD1 for D (5 bases). Germline-derived CDR1 and CDR2 are MDHEN and SYDVKM. The CDR3 sequence is 17 residues long. V lost 1 base to trimming and J lost 6 bases, with 18 bases between them. CDR3 sequence: CASSLLAGPRPYEKLFF. CDR3 coding DNA: TGTGCCAGCAGTTTATTGGCGGGGCCCCGACCGTATGAAAAACTGTTTTTT.

The CDR3 DNA reads TGTGCCAGCAGTTACCTGGGACAGGGAGGTGGCTACACCTTC. Amino acids: CASSYLGQGGGYTF. This rearrangement joins TRBV6-6 to TRBJ1-2, with 9 bases fitting TRBD1. Germline V CDR1 and CDR2: MNHNY, SVGAGI (reference sequence). V lost 2 bases and J lost 7; bases outside the gene matches: 5. The CDR3 extends over 14 amino acids.

The CDR3 nucleotides read TGTGCCACCAGCACCCACAGGGGGCAGTCTTCCGGGGAGCTGTTTTTT. Protein sequence: CATSTHRGQSSGELFF. The V call is TRBV15, the J call TRBJ2-2, with 9 positions matching TRBD1. Germline trimming cut 4 bases from V and 6 bases from J; bases unmatched to any gene: 9. Germline V gives CDR1 LNHNV, CDR2 YYDKDF (reference sequence). The CDR3 runs to 16 residues.

This sequence joins TRBV18 and TRBJ2-1, with TRBD2 matching over 13 bases. Germline loops: CDR1 KGHSH, CDR2 LQKENI. With 3 bases clipped from V and 9 bases from J, the junction kept 5 bases outside the gene matches. The CDR3 is made up of 15 amino acids. For the CDR3, the DNA is TGTGCCAGCTCACCCGGACTAGCGGGAGATACTGAGCAGTTCTTC. This encodes CASSPGLAGDTEQFF.

The chain employs TRBV11-3 and TRBJ1-5, with D tentatively TRBD1 (5 bases). Germline V lookup: CDR1 SGHNT, CDR2 YENEEA. The CDR3 covers 13 residues. V lost 5 bases and J 7 bases, leaving 12 bases between the germline ends. The CDR3, as DNA: TGTGCCAGCAGCCCAGGGTTCGGGCAGCCCCAGCATTTT. This sequence encodes CASSPGFGQPQHF. The full variable domain, in which reference TRBV11-3 and TRBJ1-5 provide the parts outside the CDR3, is EAGVVQSPRYKIIEKKQPVAFWCNPISGHNTLYWYLQNLGQGPELLIRYENEEAVDDSQLPKDRFSAERLKGVDSTLKIQPAELGDSAVYLCASSPGFGQPQHFGDGTRLSIL.

The chain carries TRBV12-5 and TRBJ2-1; tentative D call: TRBD2 (6 bases). Trimming cost V 6 bases and J 7 bases, with 10 bases left between them. Per germline, CDR1 LGHNT and CDR2 FRNRAP. The CDR3 consists of 12 residues. This CDR3 reads CASGHGGNEQFF. In nucleotides, the CDR3 is TGTGCTAGTGGCCACGGGGGAAATGAGCAGTTCTTC.

The chain links TRBV6-5 to TRBJ2-7; 9 bases match TRBD1. Trimming removed 6 bases from V and 5 bases from J; junction bases left unmatched: 5. This CDR3 comprises 13 residues. The germline V gene encodes CDR1 MNHEY and CDR2 SVGAGI. CDR3: CASSRQGGNEQYF. The DNA of the CDR3 is TGTGCCAGCAGCCGACAGGGGGGGAACGAGCAGTACTTC.

This clone occurred a few times. The chain uses TRBV28 and TRBJ1-5, with a weak D call TRBD1 (6 bases). This CDR3 has 14 residues. V was pared by 5 bases and J by 4 bases, with 12 bases between. Germline loops: CDR1 MDHEN, CDR2 SYDVKM. CDR3 residues: CASSPGTLNQPQHF. The CDR3 DNA reads as TGTGCCAGCAGTCCGGGGACACTAAATCAGCCCCAGCATTTT.

The chain combines TRBV6-4 with TRBJ2-7; 12 positions agree with TRBD1. Trimming removed 2 bases from V and 6 bases from J; junction bases left unmatched: 14. Germline loops: CDR1 MRHNA, CDR2 SNTAGT. This CDR3 is 18 amino acids long. CDR3: CASSDQSWGDRGRFEQYF. CDR3 nucleotides: TGTGCCAGCAGTGACCAGTCGTGGGGGGACAGGGGGCGCTTCGAGCAGTACTTC.

This sequence joins TRBV15 and TRBJ2-7; D may be TRBD1 (6 bases). Germline V gives CDR1 LNHNV, CDR2 YYDKDF (reference sequence). Trimming left V 5 bases short and J 3 bases short, with 11 bases between. CDR3 length: 13 residues. This chain's CDR3 is CATSGGHNYEQYF. Written as DNA, the CDR3 is TGTGCCACCAGCGGGGGCCACAACTACGAGCAGTACTTC.

This clone turned up a few times. The chain combines TRBV7-2 with TRBJ2-2; the D is unclear. Germline V gives CDR1 SGHTA, CDR2 FQGNSA. The CDR3 length is 16 residues. V dropped 3 bases and J dropped 4 bases, with 15 bases sitting between them. Here the CDR3 DNA reads TGTGCCAGCAGCTTCCTAGGATCCCAGTCCACCGGGGAGCTGTTTTTT. It translates to CASSFLGSQSTGELFF.

V and J are TRBV27 and TRBJ2-7; 8 bases fit TRBD1. Germline-derived CDR1 and CDR2 are MNHEY and SMNVEV (reference sequence). The CDR3 sequence is 15 residues long. The V segment lost 3 bases and the J segment 6 bases; nucleotides outside the gene matches: 10. In DNA form, the CDR3 reads TGTGCCAGCAGTTTCGCGCCCGGACAGGGTCTCGAGCAGTACTTC. Translated, it gives CASSFAPGQGLEQYF.

This clone was observed once. The chain recombines TRBV29-1 with TRBJ1-5; D is perhaps TRBD1 (6 bases). Trimming removed 7 bases at V and 7 bases at J, with 14 bases between. This CDR3 has 12 amino acids. Per germline, CDR1 SQVTM and CDR2 ANQGSEA. CDR3 in amino acids: CSEGGRAQPQHF. Here the CDR3 DNA reads TGCAGCGAAGGGGGGAGGGCCCAGCCCCAGCATTTT.

CDR3 region: CASTRLAGLGANVLTF. In DNA, the CDR3 is TGTGCCAGCACCCGACTAGCGGGGCTTGGGGCCAACGTCCTGACTTTC. The chain recombines TRBV3-1 (or the pseudogene TRBV3-2) with TRBJ2-6; 11 bases are shared with TRBD2. From germline, CDR1 is LGHDT and CDR2 YNNKEL (reference sequence). This CDR3 has 16 amino acids. Trimming cost V 7 bases and J 3 bases; bases outside gene matches: 5.

The CDR3 region is CATSGGQETQYF. CDR3 nucleotides: TGTGCCACAAGCGGGGGCCAAGAGACCCAGTACTTC. The chain is built from TRBV10-3 and TRBJ2-5; 8 bases map to TRBD2. After removal of 10 bases from V and 1 base from J, the junction contained 2 bases not matched to a gene. CDR1 ENHRY and CDR2 SYGVKD come from the germline V gene. This CDR3 is 12 amino acids long.

V gene TRBV4-1 combines with J gene TRBJ2-2, with D perhaps TRBD1 (5 bases). The CDR3 totals 14 residues. Germline lookup yields CDR1 MGHRA and CDR2 YSYEKL. V shed 5 bases and J shed 2 bases, with 9 bases lying between them. The CDR3 bases are TGCGCCAGCAGCAGGCAGGGAAACACCGGGGAGCTGTTTTTT. Translating gives CASSRQGNTGELFF.